This T cell receptor beta chain was obtained from a study of T cell changes during pregnancy in multiple sclerosis. TCRdb keeps only in-frame clones here, not all; method: immunoSEQ multiplex PCR. In the table there are around 96,000 clones, around 92% of which are singletons. The material was peripheral blood, obtained in the third trimester of pregnancy. This TCR was sampled from a female donor with multiple sclerosis, enrolled in a pregnancy study.

The chain's CDR3 is CASGGREPPYNEQFF. The CDR3 DNA is TGCGCCAGCGGGGGGCGGGAGCCCCCCTACAATGAGCAGTTCTTC. This rearrangement joins TRBV5-1 to TRBJ2-1, with a possible D match to TRBD2 (7 bases). V was trimmed by 7 bases and J by 2 bases, leaving 16 bases between them. Germline V gene lookup returns CDR1 SGHRS and CDR2 YFSETQ. This CDR3 has 15 amino acids.